One and the same sample provided the 23 T cell receptor beta chains below, sequenced in a study of blood T cells in healthy people across ages. The authors ran a second PCR of roughly 6 to 12 cycles using a sample-barcoded 5' primer and a J-beta primer mix. In TCRdb, the 5' RACE reads were re-called with MiXCR into one record per CDR3 protein. The sample has about a million distinct CDR3 sequences; about 53% are singletons. Material: blood. The receptors were sampled from a woman aged 60-75 years in good health.

This chain connects TRBV30 to TRBJ1-3; perhaps TRBD1 as D (5 bases). The CDR3 consists of 13 residues. V was clipped by 2 bases and J by 3 bases, with 8 bases between them. Germline-derived CDR1 and CDR2 are GTSNPN and SVGIG (reference sequence). CDR3 amino acids: CAWSQGVGNTIYF. CDR3 nucleotides: TGTGCCTGGAGTCAAGGGGTTGGAAACACCATATATTTT. The full variable domain, rest sourced from reference TRBV30 and TRBJ1-3, is SQTIHQWPATLVQPVGSPLSLECTVEGTSNPNLYWYRQAAGRGLQLLFYSVGIGQISSEVPQNLSASRPQDRQFILSSKKLLLSDSGFYLCAWSQGVGNTIYFGEGSWLTVV.

This clonotype was picked up one time. This chain joins TRBV5-1 and TRBJ2-1; 9 nucleotides align to TRBD1. This CDR3 has 15 amino acids. V lost 3 bases, J lost 8 bases, and 9 bases stayed unmatched. Per germline, CDR1 SGHRS and CDR2 YFSETQ. In DNA form, the CDR3 reads TGCGCCAGCAGCTGGACCGGGACAGGGTTTTATGAGCAGTTCTTC. This gives the protein CASSWTGTGFYEQFF.

This clonotype was counted a few times. The chain combines TRBV29-1 with TRBJ2-7; 9 bases are a match to TRBD1. The germline CDR1 and CDR2 sequences are SQVTM and ANQGSEA. J lost 4 bases, V lost 3 bases, and 4 bases had no gene match. The CDR3 has 13 residues. CDR3 residues: CSVEGQGYYEQYF. The CDR3 DNA is TGCAGCGTTGAGGGACAGGGCTATTACGAGCAGTACTTC.

The J gene is TRBJ1-2, the V gene TRBV20-1, with D maybe TRBD1 (6 bases). The CDR3 has 15 amino acids. Trimming shortened V by 2 bases and J by 1 base, and 14 bases separated the two germline ends. Per the germline V gene, CDR1 is DFQATT and CDR2 is SNEGSKA (reference sequence). In DNA form, the CDR3 reads TGCAGTGCTAGACCTACAGGGTCGGGTAACTATGGCTACACCTTC. Translating it yields CSARPTGSGNYGYTF.

In its sample, this clonotype was seen a few times. This chain links TRBV12-3 or TRBV12-4 with TRBJ2-7; D is uncertain. V lost 6 bases and J 7 bases, leaving 31 bases between the germline ends. This CDR3 contains 18 residues. In DNA, the CDR3 is TGTGCCAGCAGCGCGCAAGCATCAAGCCGATCCTTAAAACAGGAGCAGTACTTC. Translating gives CASSAQASSRSLKQEQYF.

This clonotype was picked up a small number of times. The gene calls are TRBV20-1 and TRBJ2-7; a possible D gene is TRBD1 (6 bases). The CDR3 covers 22 residues. Germline CDR1 reads DFQATT; CDR2 reads SNEGSKA (reference sequence). The ends were cut back, 6 bases at V and 0 bases at J, with 39 bases in the middle. DNA for the CDR3: TGCAGTGCCCCTAAACAATATAAGAGCTCTGGGGAAAGGACAGCCTTCTCCTACGAGCAGTACTTC. As protein: CSAPKQYKSSGERTAFSYEQYF.

This sequence joins TRBV20-1 and TRBJ2-1; 12 nucleotides align to TRBD2. V trimming: 6 bases; J trimming: 7 bases; junction bases outside the gene matches: 10. The CDR3 contains 15 residues. Germline V gene data show CDR1 as DFQATT and CDR2 as SNEGSKA (reference sequence). The CDR3 region is CSANPPGLAGNEQFF. DNA of the CDR3: TGCAGTGCGAATCCTCCGGGACTAGCGGGTAATGAGCAGTTCTTC.

The V call is TRBV15, the J call TRBJ2-4; unclear D gene. The DNA matches TRBJ2-5 better at its end, which makes the J call doubtful. Germline V gene lookup returns CDR1 LNHNV and CDR2 YYDKDF (reference sequence). The CDR3 spans 13 residues. CDR3 in amino acids: CATSRPELETQYF. CDR3 sequence (DNA): TGTGCCACCAGCAGGCCAGAACTGGAGACCCAGTACTTC.

This clonotype was seen only a few times. V gene TRBV6-5 combines with J gene TRBJ2-3; possibly TRBD1 or TRBD2 for D (5 bases each). The CDR3 is 15 residues long. The germline V gene encodes CDR1 MNHEY and CDR2 SVGAGI. V dropped 6 bases and J dropped 0 bases, with 13 bases sitting between them. CDR3 protein: CASRAWGSSTDTQYF. CDR3 sequence (DNA): TGTGCCAGCAGGGCGTGGGGGTCTAGCACAGATACGCAGTATTTT.

This clonotype was counted many times. The chain links TRBV29-1 to TRBJ2-7; D not resolved. This CDR3 spans 13 amino acids. Trimming took off 6 bases at V and 8 bases at J, with 20 bases between the two ends. Germline CDR1 SQVTM, CDR2 ANQGSEA. CDR3 loop: CSVVDWVVEKQYF. CDR3 sequence (DNA): TGCAGCGTCGTCGACTGGGTCGTAGAGAAGCAGTACTTC.

The rearrangement joins TRBV27 to TRBJ1-1, with 7 bases identical to TRBD1. The J segment lost 4 bases and the V segment lost 2 bases, leaving 10 bases of the junction unmatched. The length of the CDR3 is 16 residues. Germline-derived CDR1 and CDR2 are MNHEY and SMNVEV (reference sequence). The chain's CDR3 is CASSLNPTGFGTEAFF. The CDR3 region has the DNA TGTGCCAGCAGTTTAAATCCGACAGGGTTTGGCACTGAAGCTTTCTTT.

This clonotype occurred a few times. This rearrangement joins TRBV29-1 to TRBJ2-7, with D possibly TRBD2 on 6 matching bases. The germline V and J ends were trimmed by 6 bases and 7 bases, with 22 bases remaining between them. This CDR3 contains 14 residues. The germline V gene encodes CDR1 SQVTM and CDR2 ANQGSEA. CDR3 sequence: CSVGSGVLLNEQYF. For the CDR3, the DNA is TGCAGCGTCGGGAGCGGAGTTCTCCTCAATGAGCAGTACTTC.

V and J are TRBV3-1 and TRBJ1-1; TRBD1 agrees at 8 bases. The germline CDR1 and CDR2 sequences are LGHDT and YNNKEL (reference sequence). The junction had 8 bases not matched to a gene; V was cut back by 4 bases and J by 4 bases. The CDR3 runs 15 residues. CDR3 loop: CASSLTGARSTEAFF. In DNA form, the CDR3 reads TGTGCCAGCAGCCTGACAGGGGCCCGCAGCACTGAAGCTTTCTTT.

This clonotype was counted at least ten times. The chain is built from TRBV3-1 and TRBJ1-1; 8 nucleotides line up with TRBD1. This CDR3 comprises 12 residues. Germline trimming cut 6 bases from V and 5 bases from J; bases unmatched to any gene: 2. The germline V gene has CDR1 LGHDT and CDR2 YNNKEL (reference sequence). Here the CDR3 DNA reads TGTGCCAGCAGAGACAGGGGAACTGAAGCTTTCTTT. This codes for CASRDRGTEAFF.

The chain joins TRBV5-1 to TRBJ2-7; possibly TRBD1 for D (6 bases). The CDR3 extends over 16 amino acids. CDR1 SGHRS and CDR2 YFSETQ come from the germline V gene. Trimming cost V 4 bases and J 0 bases, with 17 bases left between them. CDR3 loop: CASSQTPGQSSYEQYF. The DNA of the CDR3 is TGCGCCAGCAGCCAAACCCCCGGACAGAGCTCCTACGAGCAGTACTTC.

This sequence joins TRBV12-5 and TRBJ2-7; weak D call: TRBD2 (6 bases). The tail of the sequence fits TRBJ2-5 better, so the J call may be wrong. This CDR3 contains 15 residues. From germline, CDR1 is LGHNT and CDR2 FRNRAP. This CDR3 is CASGWGVNERETQYF. CDR3 in DNA: TGTGCTAGTGGTTGGGGGGTGAACGAAAGAGAGACCCAGTACTTC.

This clonotype has a handful of counts. The V gene is TRBV11-1, the J gene TRBJ2-1, with D tentatively TRBD2 (6 bases). V was shortened by 5 bases and J by 4 bases, with 12 bases between the two germline ends. CDR3 length: 14 amino acids. Looked up from germline, CDR1 is SGHAT and CDR2 is FQDESV (reference sequence). CDR3 loop: CASSPKAGYNEQFF. CDR3 coding DNA: TGTGCCAGCAGCCCAAAGGCGGGATACAATGAGCAGTTCTTC.

The rearrangement links TRBV6-5 to TRBJ1-2; 9 bases are a match to TRBD1. The CDR3 runs to 14 residues. V lost 7 bases and J lost 6; bases outside the gene matches: 9. Germline CDR1 reads MNHEY; CDR2 reads SVGAGI. For the CDR3, the DNA is TGTGCCAGCACCACACCGGGACAGGGTCATGGCTACACCTTC. It translates to CASTTPGQGHGYTF.

The rearrangement uses TRBV5-1 and TRBJ1-4; TRBD1 agrees at 9 bases. This CDR3 has 14 amino acids. With V trimmed by 5 bases and J by 5 bases, 4 bases remained unmatched. Germline assignment: CDR1 SGHRS and CDR2 YFSETQ. The DNA of the CDR3 is TGCGCCAGCAGGAGGACAGGGGAGAATGAAAAACTGTTTTTT. Translating gives CASRRTGENEKLFF.

The chain is built from TRBV20-1 and TRBJ2-3; the D gene is possibly TRBD2 (5 bases). Germline CDR1 is DFQATT and CDR2 is SNEGSKA (reference sequence). The CDR3 has 16 residues. Deletions cut 0 bases from V and 1 base from J, with 14 bases between. In DNA, the CDR3 is TGCAGTGCTAGAGATCTCCGGGGAGTAGGCACAGATACGCAGTATTTT. It translates to CSARDLRGVGTDTQYF.

J is TRBJ1-4 and V is TRBV2, with 7 bases lining up with TRBD1. Unmatched junction bases numbered 8, after V lost 3 bases and J lost 7 bases. Germline values: CDR1 SNHLY, CDR2 FYNNEI. The CDR3 runs 15 residues. The CDR3 loop reads CASSDIGGAGEKLFF. Here the CDR3 DNA reads TGTGCCAGCAGTGATATAGGGGGCGCGGGTGAAAAACTGTTTTTT.

The chain uses TRBV5-6 and TRBJ2-7; D remains unclear. TRBJ2-5 explains the end of the DNA better; the J call may be wrong. The CDR3 spans 15 residues. CDR1 SGHDT and CDR2 YYEEEE come from the germline V gene. In DNA, the CDR3 is TGTGCCAGCAGCTTACAGAACAGAGAACAAGAGACCCAGTACTTC. Amino acids: CASSLQNREQETQYF.

The rearrangement joins TRBV29-1 to TRBJ2-1, with 7 bases aligning to TRBD1. This CDR3 region has 16 residues. V was pared by 4 bases and J by 6 bases, with 15 bases of the junction left unmatched. Germline V gives CDR1 SQVTM, CDR2 ANQGSEA. The DNA for the CDR3 is TGCAGCGTTGGACCCCGGACTCCCAGACAGGGCAATGAGCAGTTCTTC. It specifies CSVGPRTPRQGNEQFF.